Listed below are T cell receptor beta chains from one sample, sequenced in a study of T cells in Graves' hyperthyroidism and ophthalmopathy. TCRdb re-called the multiplex PCR reads through MiXCR, storing one row per CDR3 protein. This sample carries some 570,000 distinct CDR3 sequences, over 15% of them seen once, and the ten largest clones take about 16%. The specimen sequenced was blood. The receptors here all came from a woman in her late teens or twenties with Graves' ophthalmopathy. Both conserved end residues are part of each CDR3. Each record gives: clone size, V gene, J gene, D gene, CDR3 DNA, CDR3 protein. A D gene is named only where the DNA matches it firmly. Clone sizes are given selectively: once, few, many, or a class where the clone is expanded.

clone size: many; V gene: TRBV29-1; J gene: TRBJ2-5; D gene: TRBD1; CDR3 DNA: TGCAGCGTTGGGGGACAGACTCAAGAGACCCAGTACTTC; CDR3 protein: CSVGGQTQETQYF
clone size: NA; V gene: TRBV12-3/TRBV12-4; J gene: TRBJ2-7; D gene: TRBD2; CDR3 DNA: TGTGCCAGCAGTTTTCAGGTGGTGGCGGGAGGGAACTCCTACGAGCAGTACTTC; CDR3 protein: CASSFQVVAGGNSYEQYF
clone size: NA; V gene: TRBV10-2; J gene: TRBJ2-7; D gene: TRBD2; CDR3 DNA: TGCGCCACCCGAGCGGGAGAGGTCTCCTACGAGCAGTACTTC; CDR3 protein: CATRAGEVSYEQYF
clone size: NA; V gene: TRBV27; J gene: TRBJ1-6; D gene: NA; CDR3 DNA: TGTGCCAGCAGTTTAACAGCTGTCTATAATTCACCCCTCCACTTT; CDR3 protein: CASSLTAVYNSPLHF
clone size: many; V gene: TRBV20-1; J gene: TRBJ2-1; D gene: TRBD2; CDR3 DNA: TGCAGTGCTAGAGGACTAGCGGGCCGGGCCTACAATGAGCAGTTCTTC; CDR3 protein: CSARGLAGRAYNEQFF
clone size: few; V gene: TRBV5-6; J gene: TRBJ2-4; D gene: TRBD2; CDR3 DNA: TGTGCCAGCAGCTTGTCGGGGGGATGGAGAAACATTCAGTACTTC; CDR3 protein: CASSLSGGWRNIQYF
clone size: few; V gene: TRBV5-1; J gene: TRBJ2-7; D gene: TRBD1; CDR3 DNA: TGCGCCAGCAGACCCGGGACAGGGGGGCACTACGAGCAGTACTTC; CDR3 protein: CASRPGTGGHYEQYF
clone size: many; V gene: TRBV2; J gene: TRBJ2-2; D gene: NA; CDR3 DNA: TGTGCCAGCAGTGAAACTTCTGTGGTTAACACCGGGGAGCTGTTTTTT; CDR3 protein: CASSETSVVNTGELFF
clone size: many; V gene: TRBV28; J gene: TRBJ1-5; D gene: TRBD1; CDR3 DNA: TGTGCCAGCATCCGAGACAGGGACGAAACTCAGCCCCAGCATTTT; CDR3 protein: CASIRDRDETQPQHF
clone size: once; V gene: TRBV3-1; J gene: TRBJ2-2; D gene: TRBD1; CDR3 DNA: TGTGCCAGCAGCCAAGGTTTTAGGGCGGACAGGGCGAACACCGGGGAGCTGTTTTTT; CDR3 protein: CASSQGFRADRANTGELFF
clone size: few; V gene: TRBV28; J gene: TRBJ1-2; D gene: TRBD1; CDR3 DNA: TGTGCCAGCAGTTACAGGGGGCACGACTATGGCTACACCTTC; CDR3 protein: CASSYRGHDYGYTF
clone size: many; V gene: TRBV2; J gene: TRBJ2-5; D gene: NA; CDR3 DNA: TGTGCCAGCAGTGAAGCGCCGGACGGACAAGAGACCCAGTACTTC; CDR3 protein: CASSEAPDGQETQYF
clone size: NA; V gene: TRBV29-1; J gene: TRBJ2-1; D gene: TRBD2; CDR3 DNA: TGCAGCGTCTCCCCGCAGCGGGGGGGGTATGAGCAGTTCTTC; CDR3 protein: CSVSPQRGGYEQFF
clone size: few; V gene: TRBV7-9; J gene: TRBJ1-1; D gene: NA; CDR3 DNA: TGTGCCAGCAGCTCAACCGGACAGAGGGTTGGGGCTTTCTTT; CDR3 protein: CASSSTGQRVGAFF
clone size: few; V gene: TRBV15; J gene: TRBJ1-1; D gene: NA; CDR3 DNA: TGTGCCACCAGCAGAGATTCGGGATGGAGCACTGAAGCTTTCTTT; CDR3 protein: CATSRDSGWSTEAFF